This paragraph covers one T cell receptor (beta chain) sequence. Libraries were prepared by immunoSEQ multiplex PCR; TCRdb keeps only in-frame clonotypes and omits some of them. The table has 95,000 or so clones, about four fifths seen once. These data belong to a study of blood T cell repertoires in COVID-19. Study information: Specimens from acute and convalescent COVID-19 originated in the United States, Italy and Spain.

J gave up 12 bases and V 5 bases, and 5 bases lay outside the gene matches. The CDR3 spans 12 residues. Germline CDR1 and CDR2: MDHEN and SYDVKM. The sequence was obtained from a human donor in a cohort sampled during active COVID-19. V gene TRBV28 combines with J gene TRBJ1-5; 9 bases are shared with TRBD1. Sequenced input: peripheral blood. The CDR3 nucleotides read TGTGCCAGCAGTCTAGTGACAGGGGGCCAGCATTTT. It specifies CASSLVTGGQHF.